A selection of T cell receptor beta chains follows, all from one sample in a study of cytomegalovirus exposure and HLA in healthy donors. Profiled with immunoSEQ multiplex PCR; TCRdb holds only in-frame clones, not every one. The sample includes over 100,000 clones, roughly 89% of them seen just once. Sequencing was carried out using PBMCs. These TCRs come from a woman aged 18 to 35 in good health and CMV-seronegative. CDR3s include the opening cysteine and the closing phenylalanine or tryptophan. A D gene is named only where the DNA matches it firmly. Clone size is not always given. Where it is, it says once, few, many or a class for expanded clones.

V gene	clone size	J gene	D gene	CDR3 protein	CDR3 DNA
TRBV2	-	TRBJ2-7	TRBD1	CASSGDSSYEQYF	TGTGCCAGCAGCGGGGACAGCTCCTACGAGCAGTACTTC
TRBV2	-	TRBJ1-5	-	CASSGPRGDAPQPQHF	TGTGCCAGCAGTGGTCCCAGGGGCGACGCTCCTCAGCCCCAGCATTTT
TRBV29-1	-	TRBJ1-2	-	CSALRGQGSGYTF	TGCAGCGCCTTACGAGGGCAGGGGAGCGGCTACACCTTC
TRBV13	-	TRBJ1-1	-	CASRINPPGVGTEAFF	TGTGCCAGCAGGATCAACCCCCCGGGGGTCGGAACTGAAGCTTTCTTT
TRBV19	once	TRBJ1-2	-	CASTPGGLHYGYTF	TGTGCCAGTACCCCGGGGGGACTGCACTATGGCTACACCTTC
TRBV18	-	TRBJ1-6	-	CASSLRESGRNSPLHF	TGTGCCAGCTCACTTAGGGAGAGCGGACGGAATTCACCCCTCCACTTT
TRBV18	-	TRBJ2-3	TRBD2	CASSLGTSGAADTQYF	TGTGCCAGCTCACTAGGGACTAGCGGGGCTGCAGATACGCAGTATTTT
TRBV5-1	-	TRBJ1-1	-	CASSLPGREDTEAFF	TGCGCCAGCAGCTTGCCGGGCAGGGAGGACACTGAAGCTTTCTTT
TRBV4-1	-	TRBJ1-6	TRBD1	CASSQVDRVAGTSPLHF	TGCGCCAGCAGCCAAGTTGACAGGGTTGCAGGAACGTCTCCCCTCCACTTT
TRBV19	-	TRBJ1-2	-	CASIRDKTNYGYTF	TGTGCCAGTATCCGGGACAAAACTAACTATGGCTACACCTTC
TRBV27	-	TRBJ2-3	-	CASSSSREDTDTQYF	TGTGCCAGCAGTTCTTCCCGGGAAGACACAGATACGCAGTATTTT
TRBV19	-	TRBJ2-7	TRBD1	CASRPGTGVQGSYEQYF	TGTGCCAGCCGCCCCGGGACAGGGGTTCAAGGATCCTACGAGCAGTACTTC
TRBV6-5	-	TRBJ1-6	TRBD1	CASSPRQGNNSPLHF	TGTGCCAGCAGTCCCCGACAGGGAAATAATTCACCCCTCCACTTT
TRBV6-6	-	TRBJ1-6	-	CASNTAGSYNSPLHF	TGTGCCAGCAATACCGCAGGGTCCTATAATTCACCCCTCCACTTT
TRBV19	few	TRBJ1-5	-	CASSIPGAGSNQPQHF	TGTGCCAGTAGTATCCCCGGGGCGGGGAGCAATCAGCCCCAGCATTTT
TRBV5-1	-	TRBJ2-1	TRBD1	CASSLGTGNRGEFF	TGCGCCAGCAGCTTGGGGACAGGGAATCGAGGCGAGTTCTTC
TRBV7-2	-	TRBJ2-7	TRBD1	CASSYDEGASSYEQYF	TGTGCCAGCAGTTACGACGAGGGGGCGAGCTCCTACGAGCAGTACTTC
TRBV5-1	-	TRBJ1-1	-	CASSLLWAGDTEAFF	TGCGCCAGCAGCTTGTTGTGGGCCGGCGACACTGAAGCTTTCTTT
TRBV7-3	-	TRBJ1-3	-	CASSLNPGSGNTIYF	TGTGCCAGCAGCTTAAACCCAGGCTCTGGAAACACCATATATTTT
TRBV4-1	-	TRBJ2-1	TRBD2	CAGSAGVAGLSSYNEQFF	TGCGCCGGATCCGCCGGGGTAGCGGGCCTAAGCTCCTACAATGAGCAGTTCTTC
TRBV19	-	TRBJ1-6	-	CASSIVWASPLHF	TGTGCCAGTAGTATAGTCTGGGCCTCACCCCTCCACTTT
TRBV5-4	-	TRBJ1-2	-	CASSASTSQGVSYGYTF	TGTGCCAGCAGCGCCTCCACGTCACAGGGAGTGAGCTATGGCTACACCTTC
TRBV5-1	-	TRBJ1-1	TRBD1	CASSFTPGTGDTEAFF	TGCGCCAGCAGCTTCACCCCCGGGACAGGGGACACTGAAGCTTTCTTT
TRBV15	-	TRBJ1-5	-	CATSRDHNQPQHF	TGTGCCACCAGCAGAGATCACAATCAGCCCCAGCATTTT
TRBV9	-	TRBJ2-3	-	CASSIRADAADTQYF	TGTGCCAGCAGCATACGAGCAGACGCGGCAGATACGCAGTATTTT
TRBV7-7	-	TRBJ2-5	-	CASSLAGVIETQYF	TGTGCTAGCAGCTTAGCAGGGGTAATAGAGACCCAGTACTTC
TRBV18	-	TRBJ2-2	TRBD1	CASSPQDRVSGELFF	TGTGCCAGCTCACCCCAAGACAGGGTGTCCGGGGAGCTGTTTTTT
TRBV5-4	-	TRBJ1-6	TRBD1	CASSWTGANSPLHF	TGTGCCAGCAGCTGGACAGGCGCGAATTCACCCCTCCACTTT
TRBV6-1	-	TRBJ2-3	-	CASIRRLSIADTQYF	TGTGCCAGCATTCGAAGACTCTCGATCGCAGATACGCAGTATTTT
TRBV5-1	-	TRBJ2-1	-	CASSLMTPSYNEQFF	TGCGCCAGCAGCTTGATGACTCCTTCCTACAATGAGCAGTTCTTC
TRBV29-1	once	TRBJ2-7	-	CSVASSYEQYF	TGCAGCGTTGCCAGCTCCTACGAGCAGTACTTC